This T cell receptor (beta chain) was sequenced during a study of cytomegalovirus exposure and HLA in healthy donors. Study results and limitations: With later analysis, a missense DCLRE1C variant became linked to TCR beta V- and J-gene trimming. Among immune exposure information, only CMV serostatus was available. Further analysis, carried out later, found HLA-associated TCR beta chains more clonally expanded than equally common other chains.

The J segment lost 3 bases and the V segment lost 1 base, leaving 5 bases of the junction unmatched. This CDR3 comprises 15 residues. CDR1 SGHRS and CDR2 YFSETQ come from the germline V gene. Primers included in the PCR were 60 Vbeta and 13 Jbeta primers. Method: immunoSEQ multiplex PCR; TCRdb's copy keeps in-frame clones and lacks some. The data contain around 150,000 clones, nearly 80% of them singletons. Remarks on this clone: What it recognizes is unknown.

Sequencing used PBMCs. This receptor was taken from a man in his forties or fifties in good health and CMV-seropositive. V usage is TRBV5-1 and J usage is TRBJ2-7; 9 bases match TRBD1. As DNA, the CDR3 is TGCGCCAGCAGCTTGCCACAGACAGGGGGCTACGAGCAGTACTTC. It translates to CASSLPQTGGYEQYF.